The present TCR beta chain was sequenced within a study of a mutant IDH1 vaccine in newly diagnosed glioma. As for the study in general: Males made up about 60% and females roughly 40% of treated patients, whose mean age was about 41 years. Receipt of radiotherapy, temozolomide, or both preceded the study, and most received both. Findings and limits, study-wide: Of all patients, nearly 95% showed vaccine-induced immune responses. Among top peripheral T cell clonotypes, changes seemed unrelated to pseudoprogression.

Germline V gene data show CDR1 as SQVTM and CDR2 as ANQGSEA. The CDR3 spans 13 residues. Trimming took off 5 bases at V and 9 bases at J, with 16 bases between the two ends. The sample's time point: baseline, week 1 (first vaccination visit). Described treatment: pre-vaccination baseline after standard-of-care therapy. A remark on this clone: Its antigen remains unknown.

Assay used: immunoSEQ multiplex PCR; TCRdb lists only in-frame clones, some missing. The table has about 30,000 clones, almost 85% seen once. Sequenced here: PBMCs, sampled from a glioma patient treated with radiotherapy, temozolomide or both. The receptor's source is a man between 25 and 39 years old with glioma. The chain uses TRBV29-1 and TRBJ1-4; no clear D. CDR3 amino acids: CSVSNRADQKLFF. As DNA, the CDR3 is TGCAGCGTTTCTAATCGGGCCGATCAAAAACTGTTTTTT. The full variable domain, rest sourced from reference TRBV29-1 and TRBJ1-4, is SAVISQKPSRDICQRGTSLTIQCQVDSQVTMMFWYRQQPGQSLTLIATANQGSEATYESGFVIDKFPISRPNLTFSTLTVSNMSPEDSSIYLCSVSNRADQKLFFGSGTQLSVL.